Below, 3 T cell receptor beta chains from the same sample are listed, as sequenced in a study of identical twins. Via MiXCR, TCRdb re-called the 5' RACE reads, giving one row per CDR3 protein. The table has around 1.7 million distinct CDR3 sequences, roughly a third seen once. The specimen was cord blood. The source is a newborn girl in good health.

This clonotype was observed a few times. This rearrangement joins TRBV7-9 to TRBJ1-4, with 7 bases identical to TRBD1. The V and J ends lost 0 bases and 5 bases, in that order; junction bases with no gene match: 3. The V gene's germline CDR1 is SEHNR and CDR2 FQNEAQ (reference sequence). This CDR3 contains 15 residues. The CDR3 reads CASSLAGQRNEKLFF. The DNA for the CDR3 is TGTGCCAGCAGCTTAGCGGGACAGAGGAATGAAAAACTGTTTTTT.

This chain connects TRBV12-3 or TRBV12-4 to TRBJ2-1; 7 bases agree with TRBD2. After removal of 3 bases from V and 5 bases from J, the junction contained 1 base not matched to a gene. The CDR3 loop spans 13 amino acids. CDR3 loop: CASSLTSHNEQFF. DNA for the CDR3: TGTGCCAGCAGTTTGACTAGCCACAATGAGCAGTTCTTC.

This clonotype was counted a few times. CDR3 sequence reads: CSARASVASTDTQYF. CDR3 DNA: TGCAGTGCTAGGGCTAGCGTGGCTAGCACAGATACGCAGTATTTT. The chain uses TRBV20-1 and TRBJ2-3; TRBD2 is a possible D gene (6 bases). The CDR3 is made up of 15 amino acids. Trimming cost V 3 bases and J 0 bases, with 13 bases left between them. Per the germline V gene, CDR1 is DFQATT and CDR2 is SNEGSKA (reference sequence).